This T cell receptor (beta chain) originates from a study of T-cell reconstitution after alpha-beta-depleted transplantation in children. The TCRbeta library was prepared with unique molecular identifiers. In TCRdb, the PCR reads were re-called with MiXCR into one record per CDR3 protein. The table lists about a million distinct CDR3 sequences, about 30% of them singletons. The study's findings and limits: Newly produced T cells mostly provided counts and TCRbeta diversity after one year, as hyperexpanded clones declined. The study traced high day-60 TCRbeta diversity in some patients to surviving recipient T cells and thymic progenitors. Approximately two months post-transplant, alpha-beta T cells reportedly originated from several hundred expanded graft clones.

This clonotype was seen a handful of times. Its target is unknown. This clonotype originated in a boy under two years old who had a stem cell transplant for SCID, so the T cells may come from the graft donor. The source material was PBMCs, mostly from graft donor cells, sampled 360 days after TCRalphabeta/CD19-depleted stem cell transplant.

The CDR3 sequence is CASSEGQGRWGQYF. CDR3 nucleotides: TGTGCCAGCAGTGAAGGACAGGGGAGATGGGGGCAGTACTTC. The V call is TRBV6-1, the J call TRBJ2-7; 8 bases map to TRBD1. This CDR3 is built from 14 residues. In germline, CDR1 is MNHNS, CDR2 SASEGT. V trimming: 1 base; J trimming: 9 bases; junction bases outside the gene matches: 8.